The 17 T cell receptor beta chains in this list originate from one sample, sequenced in a study of cytomegalovirus exposure and HLA in healthy donors. The study ran its PCR with 60 Vbeta and 13 Jbeta primers. Generated by immunoSEQ multiplex PCR, the TCRdb table keeps only in-frame clones and is missing some. This table has 150,000 to 200,000 clones, about 80% appearing once. The sample taken for sequencing was PBMCs. The receptors come from a woman aged 18 to 35 in good health and CMV-seropositive.

The rearrangement joins TRBV6-6 to TRBJ2-3, with D tentatively TRBD1 (6 bases). The ends were cut back, 6 bases at V and 2 bases at J, with 15 bases in the middle. The germline V gene encodes CDR1 MNHNY and CDR2 SVGAGI (reference sequence). The CDR3 extends over 15 amino acids. The CDR3 sequence: CASSPSGHSTDTQYF. The CDR3 DNA sequence: TGTGCCAGCAGCCCTTCGGGACACTCCACAGATACGCAGTATTTT.

The gene calls are TRBV15 and TRBJ2-2; 7 nucleotides match TRBD1. The CDR3 has 16 amino acids. Looked up from germline, CDR1 is LNHNV and CDR2 is YYDKDF (reference sequence). J lost 7 bases, V lost 1 base, and 9 bases had no gene match. The CDR3 loop is CATSRGRQGGVGELFF. The CDR3 DNA reads TGTGCCACCAGCAGAGGGAGACAGGGTGGAGTCGGGGAGCTGTTTTTT.

This chain uses TRBV7-9 with TRBJ1-6; possible D gene TRBD1, 6 bases. V lost 3 bases to trimming and J lost 0 bases, with 12 bases between them. The CDR3 consists of 17 residues. Germline V gives CDR1 SEHNR, CDR2 FQNEAQ (reference sequence). DNA for the CDR3: TGTGCCAGCAGCTTTCGGACAGCTAGCTCCTATAATTCACCCCTCCACTTT. Protein product: CASSFRTASSYNSPLHF.

The chain couples TRBV30 to TRBJ2-1; 11 positions match TRBD2. The CDR3 is made up of 15 amino acids. V was clipped by 2 bases and J by 5 bases; unmatched bases: 5. In germline, CDR1 is GTSNPN, CDR2 SVGIG (reference sequence). CDR3 sequence: CAWSLPSGGNNEQFF. The DNA for the CDR3 is TGTGCCTGGAGTCTCCCTAGCGGGGGGAACAATGAGCAGTTCTTC.

The V call is TRBV9, the J call TRBJ1-6; D is undetermined. The germline gives CDR1 SGDLS, CDR2 YYNGEE. V was trimmed by 0 bases and J by 3 bases, leaving 4 bases between them. The CDR3 is 14 amino acids. This CDR3 reads CASSVDNYNSPLHF. The CDR3 DNA follows: TGTGCCAGCAGCGTAGACAACTATAATTCACCCCTCCACTTT.

The V gene is TRBV4-1, the J gene TRBJ2-5; 13 bases align to TRBD2. Germline CDR1 reads MGHRA; CDR2 reads YSYEKL. The CDR3 is 17 residues long. The V segment lost 1 base and the J segment 2 bases; nucleotides outside the gene matches: 4. The chain's CDR3 is CASSQVPGLAGQETQYF. The CDR3 coding sequence is TGCGCCAGCAGCCAAGTACCGGGACTAGCGGGGCAAGAGACCCAGTACTTC.

This chain joins TRBV7-9 and TRBJ1-1; 9 nucleotides line up with TRBD1. The CDR3 covers 14 residues. Germline V gene lookup returns CDR1 SEHNR and CDR2 FQNEAQ (reference sequence). V was clipped by 5 bases and J by 7 bases; unmatched bases: 8. CDR3 nucleotides: TGTGCCAGCAGCCCACTGACAGGGGGAGTTGAAGCTTTCTTT. Protein sequence: CASSPLTGGVEAFF. The full variable domain, with the rest looked up from reference TRBV7-9 and TRBJ1-1, is DTGVSQNPRHKITKRGQNVTFRCDPISEHNRLYWYRQTLGQGPEFLTYFQNEAQLEKSRLLSDRFSAERPKGSFSTLEIQRTEQGDSAMYLCASSPLTGGVEAFFGQGTRLTVV.

The chain carries TRBV28 and TRBJ1-2; D is possibly TRBD1 (5 bases). Trimming took off 4 bases at V and 4 bases at J, with 19 bases between the two ends. The CDR3 loop spans 16 amino acids. CDR1 and CDR2 (germline): MDHEN, SYDVKM. In DNA, the CDR3 is TGTGCCAGCAGTTCCGAGGACATCCCCCAATCCTATGGCTACACCTTC. It is translated as CASSSEDIPQSYGYTF.

This clone was counted between two and nine times. The chain has TRBV19 and TRBJ1-1; D call uncertain. Germline-derived CDR1 and CDR2 are LNHDA and SQIVND (reference sequence). Trimming shortened V by 7 bases and J by 0 bases, and 12 bases separated the two germline ends. The length of the CDR3 is 14 residues. The CDR3 spells CASNDLTMNTEAFF. The CDR3, as DNA: TGTGCCAGTAACGATCTGACAATGAACACTGAAGCTTTCTTT.

The gene calls are TRBV25-1 and TRBJ1-6; TRBD1 might be the D (5 bases). V shed 9 bases and J shed 9 bases, with 18 bases lying between them. From germline, CDR1 is MGHDK and CDR2 SYGVNS. CDR3 size: 14 residues. Here the CDR3 reads CASTGGSGSSPLHF. Here the CDR3 DNA reads TGTGCCAGTACCGGGGGGTCCGGGAGTTCACCCCTCCACTTT.

The chain links TRBV18 to TRBJ1-2; possibly TRBD1 for D (6 bases). Trimming pared 6 bases from V and 7 bases from J, leaving 27 bases between. Germline CDR1 reads KGHSH; CDR2 reads LQKENI. This CDR3 comprises 17 residues. CDR3 bases: TGTGCCAGCTCCCAAAGTGGGATACAGGGCCGTGGAGTTGGCTACACCTTC. It codes for CASSQSGIQGRGVGYTF.

The V gene is TRBV18, the J gene TRBJ2-3; 7 nucleotides line up with TRBD1. Trimming at V came to 3 bases and at J to 2 bases, leaving 8 bases not matched to a gene. This CDR3 spans 16 amino acids. CDR1 and CDR2 (germline): KGHSH, LQKENI. CDR3 sequence: CASSPTGSHLTDTQYF. The CDR3 DNA is TGTGCCAGCTCACCGACAGGGAGTCACCTCACAGATACGCAGTATTTT.

The chain employs TRBV7-3 and TRBJ2-3, with a weak D call TRBD2 (5 bases). There are 16 residues in the CDR3. The germline gives CDR1 SGHTA, CDR2 FQGTGA. The ends were cut back, 1 base at V and 4 bases at J, with 15 bases in the middle. The CDR3 DNA follows: TGTGCCAGCAGCTTAATTGTGACTGGGAGCGCAGATACGCAGTATTTT. Amino acids: CASSLIVTGSADTQYF.

V and J are TRBV29-1 and TRBJ1-1; D gene ambiguous. The CDR3 is 12 residues long. Trimming shortened V by 5 bases and J by 5 bases, and 12 bases separated the two germline ends. Per germline, CDR1 SQVTM and CDR2 ANQGSEA. CDR3 region: CSVIGVGTEAFF. In nucleotides, the CDR3 is TGCAGCGTTATCGGGGTGGGGACTGAAGCTTTCTTT.

V gene TRBV27 combines with J gene TRBJ1-2; maybe TRBD1 (6 bases). V lost 4 bases and J 0 bases, leaving 9 bases between the germline ends. Germline V gene sequence: CDR1 MNHEY, CDR2 SMNVEV (reference sequence). CDR3 length: 14 residues. The CDR3 reads CASSSRTANYGYTF. CDR3 DNA sequence: TGTGCCAGCAGTTCCCGGACAGCTAACTATGGCTACACCTTC.

The J gene is TRBJ2-2, the V gene TRBV11-1; the D is unclear. From germline, CDR1 is SGHAT and CDR2 FQDESV (reference sequence). The CDR3 is 16 residues long. V was trimmed by 1 base and J by 2 bases, leaving 11 bases between them. The CDR3 nucleotides are TGTGCCAGCAGCTTAGTAGAACCGGTAAACACCGGGGAGCTGTTTTTT. Protein sequence: CASSLVEPVNTGELFF.

This clone has just a few counts. The V gene is TRBV7-2, the J gene TRBJ1-3, with unresolved D. This CDR3 has 17 residues. Germline V gene data show CDR1 as SGHTA and CDR2 as FQGNSA. V lost 0 bases, J lost 0 bases, and 12 bases lay in between. CDR3 in DNA: TGTGCCAGCAGCTTAGCGGGTGCAGGTTACTCTGGAAACACCATATATTTT. Its translation: CASSLAGAGYSGNTIYF.